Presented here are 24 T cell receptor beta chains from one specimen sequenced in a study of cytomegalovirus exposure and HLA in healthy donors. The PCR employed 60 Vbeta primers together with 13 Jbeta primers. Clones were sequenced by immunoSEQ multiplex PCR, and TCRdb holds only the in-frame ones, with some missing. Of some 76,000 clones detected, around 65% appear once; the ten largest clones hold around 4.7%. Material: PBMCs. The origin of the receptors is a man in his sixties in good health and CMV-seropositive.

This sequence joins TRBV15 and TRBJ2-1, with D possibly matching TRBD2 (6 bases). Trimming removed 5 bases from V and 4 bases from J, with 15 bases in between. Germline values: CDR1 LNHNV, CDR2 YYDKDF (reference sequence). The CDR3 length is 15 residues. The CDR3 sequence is CATSPLSGVYNEQFF. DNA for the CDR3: TGTGCCACCAGCCCCCTTTCGGGAGTGTACAATGAGCAGTTCTTC.

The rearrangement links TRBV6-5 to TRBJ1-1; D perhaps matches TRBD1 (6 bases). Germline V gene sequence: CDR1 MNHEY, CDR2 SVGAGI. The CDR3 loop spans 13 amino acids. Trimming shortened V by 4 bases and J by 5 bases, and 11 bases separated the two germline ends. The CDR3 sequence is CASSFQGKTEAFF. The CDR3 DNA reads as TGTGCCAGCAGTTTCCAGGGGAAGACTGAAGCTTTCTTT.

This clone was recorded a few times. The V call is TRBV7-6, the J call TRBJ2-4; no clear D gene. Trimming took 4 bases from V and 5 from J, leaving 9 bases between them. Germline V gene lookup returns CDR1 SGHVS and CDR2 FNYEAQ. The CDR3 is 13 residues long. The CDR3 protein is CASSSDTENIQYF. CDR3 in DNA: TGTGCCAGCAGCTCTGACACAGAAAACATTCAGTACTTC.

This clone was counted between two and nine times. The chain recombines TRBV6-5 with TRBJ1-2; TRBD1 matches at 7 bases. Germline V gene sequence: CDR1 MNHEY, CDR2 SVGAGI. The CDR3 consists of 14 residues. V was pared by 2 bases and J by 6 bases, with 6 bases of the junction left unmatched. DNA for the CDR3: TGTGCCAGCAGTTACGCCGACAGGGAAAATGGCTACACCTTC. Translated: CASSYADRENGYTF.

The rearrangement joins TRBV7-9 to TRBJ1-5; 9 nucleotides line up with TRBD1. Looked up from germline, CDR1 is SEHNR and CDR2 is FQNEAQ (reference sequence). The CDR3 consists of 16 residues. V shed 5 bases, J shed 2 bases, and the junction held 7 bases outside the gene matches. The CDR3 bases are TGTGCCAGCAGCCTTGGGACAGGGTTCGGCAATCAGCCCCAGCATTTT. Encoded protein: CASSLGTGFGNQPQHF.

CDR3 residues: CASSERRRDEQFF. CDR3 coding DNA: TGTGCCAGCAGTGAAAGGAGGCGGGATGAGCAGTTCTTC. The chain is built from TRBV6-1 and TRBJ2-1; TRBD2 might be the D (5 bases). The germline V gene encodes CDR1 MNHNS and CDR2 SASEGT. V was pared by 2 bases and J by 8 bases, with 10 bases between. The CDR3 runs to 13 residues.

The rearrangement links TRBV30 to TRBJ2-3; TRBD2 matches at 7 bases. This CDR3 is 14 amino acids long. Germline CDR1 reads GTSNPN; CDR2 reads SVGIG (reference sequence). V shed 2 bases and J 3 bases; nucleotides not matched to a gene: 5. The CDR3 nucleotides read TGTGCCTGGAGTTATGAAGCGGGGACAGATACGCAGTATTTT. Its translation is CAWSYEAGTDTQYF. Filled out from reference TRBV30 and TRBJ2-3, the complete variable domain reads SQTIHQWPATLVQPVGSPLSLECTVEGTSNPNLYWYRQAAGRGLQLLFYSVGIGQISSEVPQNLSASRPQDRQFILSSKKLLLSDSGFYLCAWSYEAGTDTQYFGPGTRLTVL.

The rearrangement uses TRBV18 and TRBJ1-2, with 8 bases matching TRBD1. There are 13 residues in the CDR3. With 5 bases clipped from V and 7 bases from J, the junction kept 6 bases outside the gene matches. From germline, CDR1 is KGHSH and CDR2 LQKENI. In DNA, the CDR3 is TGTGCCAGCTCAACAGGACAGGGCAGTGGCTACACCTTC. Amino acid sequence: CASSTGQGSGYTF.

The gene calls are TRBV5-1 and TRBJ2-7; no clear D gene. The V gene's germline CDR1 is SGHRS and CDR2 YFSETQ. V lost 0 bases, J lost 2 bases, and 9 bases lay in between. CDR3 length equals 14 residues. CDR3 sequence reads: CASSLDYTAYEQYF. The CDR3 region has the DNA TGCGCCAGCAGCTTGGATTACACCGCCTACGAGCAGTACTTC.

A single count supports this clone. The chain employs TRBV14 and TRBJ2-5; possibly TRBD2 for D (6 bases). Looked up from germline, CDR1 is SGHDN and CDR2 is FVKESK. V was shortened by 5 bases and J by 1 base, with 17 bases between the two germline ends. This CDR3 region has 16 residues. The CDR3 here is CASSSSIADFQETQYF. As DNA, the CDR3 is TGTGCCAGCAGCTCATCTATAGCGGACTTCCAAGAGACCCAGTACTTC.

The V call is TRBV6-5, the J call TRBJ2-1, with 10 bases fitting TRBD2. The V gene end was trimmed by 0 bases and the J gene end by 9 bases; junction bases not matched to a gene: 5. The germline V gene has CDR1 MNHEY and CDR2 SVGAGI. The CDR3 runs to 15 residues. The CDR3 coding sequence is TGTGCCAGCAGTTACTCGGGACTAGCGAATAGTGAGCAGTTCTTC. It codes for CASSYSGLANSEQFF.

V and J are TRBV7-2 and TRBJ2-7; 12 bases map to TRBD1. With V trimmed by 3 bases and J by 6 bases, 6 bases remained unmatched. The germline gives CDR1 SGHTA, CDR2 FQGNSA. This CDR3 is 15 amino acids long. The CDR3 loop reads CASSFQGTGGIEQYF. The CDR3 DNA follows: TGTGCCAGCAGCTTCCAAGGGACAGGGGGCATCGAGCAGTACTTC.

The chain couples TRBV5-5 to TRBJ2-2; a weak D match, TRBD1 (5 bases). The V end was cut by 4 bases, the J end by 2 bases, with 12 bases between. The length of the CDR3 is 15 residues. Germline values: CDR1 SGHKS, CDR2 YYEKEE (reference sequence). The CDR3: CASSRTRVNTGELFF. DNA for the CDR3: TGTGCCAGCAGCCGGACCAGGGTAAACACCGGGGAGCTGTTTTTT.

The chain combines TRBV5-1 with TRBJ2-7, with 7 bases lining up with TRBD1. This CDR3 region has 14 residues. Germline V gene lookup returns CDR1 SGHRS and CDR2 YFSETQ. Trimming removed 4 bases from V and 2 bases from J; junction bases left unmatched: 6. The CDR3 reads CASSEQGSPYEQYF. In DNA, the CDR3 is TGCGCCAGCAGCGAACAGGGGAGCCCCTACGAGCAGTACTTC. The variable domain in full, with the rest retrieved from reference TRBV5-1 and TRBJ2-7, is KAGVTQTPRYLIKTRGQQVTLSCSPISGHRSVSWYQQTPGQGLQFLFEYFSETQRNKGNFPGRFSGRQFSNSRSEMNVSTLELGDSALYLCASSEQGSPYEQYFGPGTRLTVT.

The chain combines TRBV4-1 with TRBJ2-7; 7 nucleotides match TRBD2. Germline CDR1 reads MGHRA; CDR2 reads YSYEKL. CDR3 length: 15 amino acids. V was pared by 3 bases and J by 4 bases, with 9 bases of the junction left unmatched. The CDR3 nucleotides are TGCGCCAGCAGCCACCCACCGGGAGGAACATACGAGCAGTACTTC. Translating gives CASSHPPGGTYEQYF.

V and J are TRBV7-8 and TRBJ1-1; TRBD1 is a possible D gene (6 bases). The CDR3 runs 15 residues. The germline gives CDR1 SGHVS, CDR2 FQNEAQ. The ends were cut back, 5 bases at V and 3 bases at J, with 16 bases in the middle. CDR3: CASSPAWGGYTEAFF. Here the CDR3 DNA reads TGTGCCAGCAGCCCCGCCTGGGGGGGCTACACTGAAGCTTTCTTT.

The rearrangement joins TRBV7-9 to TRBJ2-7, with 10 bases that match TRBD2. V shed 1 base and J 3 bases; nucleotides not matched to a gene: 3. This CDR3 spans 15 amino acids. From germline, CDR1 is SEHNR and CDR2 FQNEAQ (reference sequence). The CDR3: CASSLELAGFYEQYF. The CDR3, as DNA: TGTGCCAGCAGCTTAGAACTAGCGGGGTTCTACGAGCAGTACTTC.

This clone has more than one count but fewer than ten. The CDR3 region has the DNA TGTGCCAGCTGCCACAGGGCGATCCCAGATACGCAGTATTTT. Translation gives CASCHRAIPDTQYF. The chain has TRBV5-8 and TRBJ2-3; a possible D gene is TRBD1 (6 bases). V was clipped by 7 bases and J by 4 bases, with 16 bases between them. The CDR3 sequence is 14 residues long. CDR1 is SGHTS and CDR2 is YDEGEE in the germline V gene.

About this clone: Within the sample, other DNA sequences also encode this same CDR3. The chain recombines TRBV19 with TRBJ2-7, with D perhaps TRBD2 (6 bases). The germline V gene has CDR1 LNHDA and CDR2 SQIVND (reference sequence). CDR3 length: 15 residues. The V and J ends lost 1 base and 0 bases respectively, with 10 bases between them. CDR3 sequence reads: CASSIAAGRSYEQYF. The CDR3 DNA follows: TGTGCCAGTAGTATAGCGGCGGGGCGCTCCTACGAGCAGTACTTC.

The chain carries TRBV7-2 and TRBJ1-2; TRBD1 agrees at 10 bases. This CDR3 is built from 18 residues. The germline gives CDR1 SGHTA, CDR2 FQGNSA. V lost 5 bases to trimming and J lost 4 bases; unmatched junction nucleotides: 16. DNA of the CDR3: TGTGCCAGCAGCACCAGAGGGGGACAGGGGTATATAAGCTATGGCTACACCTTC. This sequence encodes CASSTRGGQGYISYGYTF.

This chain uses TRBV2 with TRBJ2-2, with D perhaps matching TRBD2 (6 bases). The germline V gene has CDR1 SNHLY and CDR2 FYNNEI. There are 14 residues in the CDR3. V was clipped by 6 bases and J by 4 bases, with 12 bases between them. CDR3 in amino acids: CASRGYSGTGELFF. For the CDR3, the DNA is TGTGCCAGCAGGGGGTATAGCGGCACCGGGGAGCTGTTTTTT.

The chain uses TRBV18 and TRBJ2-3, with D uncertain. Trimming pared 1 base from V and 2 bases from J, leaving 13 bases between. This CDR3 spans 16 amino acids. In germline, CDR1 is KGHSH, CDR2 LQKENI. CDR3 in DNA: TGTGCCAGCTCACCACTGGCTGGTCACCTCACAGATACGCAGTATTTT. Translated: CASSPLAGHLTDTQYF. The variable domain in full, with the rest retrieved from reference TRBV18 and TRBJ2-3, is NAGVMQNPRHLVRRRGQEARLRCSPMKGHSHVYWYRQLPEEGLKFMVYLQKENIIDESGMPKERFSAEFPKEGPSILRIQQVVRGDSAAYFCASSPLAGHLTDTQYFGPGTRLTVL.

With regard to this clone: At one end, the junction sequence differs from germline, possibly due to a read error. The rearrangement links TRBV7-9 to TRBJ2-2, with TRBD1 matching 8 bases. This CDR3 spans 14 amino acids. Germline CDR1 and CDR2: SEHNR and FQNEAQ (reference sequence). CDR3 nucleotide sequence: TGTTCCAGCAAGATACAGGGGGACACCGGGGAGCTGTTTTTT. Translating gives CSSKIQGDTGELFF.

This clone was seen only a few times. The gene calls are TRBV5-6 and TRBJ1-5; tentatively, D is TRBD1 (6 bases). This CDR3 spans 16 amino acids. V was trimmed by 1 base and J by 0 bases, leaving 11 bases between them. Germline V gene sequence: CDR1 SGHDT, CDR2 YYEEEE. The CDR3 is CASSLNRVISNQPQHF. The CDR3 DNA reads TGTGCCAGCAGCTTGAACAGGGTGATTAGCAATCAGCCCCAGCATTTT. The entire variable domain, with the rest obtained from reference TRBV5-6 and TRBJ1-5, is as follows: DAGVTQSPTHLIKTRGQQVTLRCSPKSGHDTVSWYQQALGQGPQFIFQYYEEEERQRGNFPDRFSGHQFPNYSSELNVNALLLGDSALYLCASSLNRVISNQPQHFGDGTRLSIL.